Listed below are T cell receptor beta chains from one sample, sequenced in a study of T cell responses to AZD1222 COVID-19 vaccine. Produced via immunoSEQ multiplex PCR; TCRdb's table is partial and in-frame only. Among over 90,000 clones listed, around 89% were seen once. Material: peripheral blood, obtained 28 days after the second AZD1222 dose. Source of these receptors: an adult who received the AZD1222 COVID-19 vaccine. Each CDR3 is given with its conserved first and last residue. The D gene is left open where the match is weak. The listing skips clone size in some rows; elsewhere it reads once, few, many or a size class.

cdr3_length j_call clone_size v_call d_call cdr3_nt cdr3_aa
14 TRBJ1-6 - TRBV9 - TGTGCCAGCAGTCGACAGAGGGCCAATTCACCCCTCCACTTT CASSRQRANSPLHF
16 TRBJ1-5 - TRBV19 TRBD1 TGTGCCAGTAGCTTCTGGGGGGACAGGGGCAGCCAGCCCCAGCATTTT CASSFWGDRGSQPQHF
15 TRBJ2-5 - TRBV25-1 TRBD1 TGTGCCACCTCAGGATCTTCAGGGGGTGGAGAGACCCAGTACTTC CATSGSSGGGETQYF
16 TRBJ1-2 - TRBV12-2 - TGTGCAAAACCGGACAGGGTGTCCTTCGGGACCTATGGCTACACCTTC CAKPDRVSFGTYGYTF
16 TRBJ1-5 - TRBV11-2 - TGTGCCAGCAGCTCCAATGCCGGACAAAGCAATCAGCCCCAGCATTTT CASSSNAGQSNQPQHF
15 TRBJ1-2 - TRBV11-3 - TGTGCCAGCAGTCTTAGGTCGGGGGGCGGCTATGGCTACACCTTC CASSLRSGGGYGYTF
16 TRBJ2-2 - TRBV6-1 - TGTGCCAGCAGTGAACAGGTAGCGGAGAACACCGGGGAGCTGTTTTTT CASSEQVAENTGELFF
16 TRBJ2-1 once TRBV11-2 - TGTGCCAGCAGCTTAGATTGGGAACCCGGCTACAATGAGCAGTTCTTC CASSLDWEPGYNEQFF
12 TRBJ1-1 once TRBV18 - TGTGCCAGCTCACCACCTTTTGCTGAAGCTTTCTTT CASSPPFAEAFF
10 TRBJ2-7 - TRBV28 - TGTGCCAGTCTGGGCTACGAGCAGTACTTC CASLGYEQYF
16 TRBJ1-1 few TRBV29-1 TRBD1 TGCAGCGTTGGGACCCGACAGGGTTTCATGAACACTGAAGCTTTCTTT CSVGTRQGFMNTEAFF